The 16 T cell receptor beta chains below come from one sample, sequenced in a study of OX40 agonist ivuxolimab in advanced cancers. Measured with immunoSEQ multiplex PCR; TCRdb has only the in-frame clones, and not every one. This table holds more than 60,000 clones, 80% to 90% found once. The specimen was CD4+ or CD8+ T cells sorted from blood, collected in a trial of the OX40 agonist ivuxolimab. Source of these receptors: an adult with an advanced solid tumor such as melanoma, head and neck, liver or kidney cancer.

This chain links TRBV6-1 with TRBJ1-2; possible D gene TRBD1, 5 bases. V lost 7 bases, J lost 3 bases, and 15 bases lay in between. Germline loops: CDR1 MNHNS, CDR2 SASEGT. The CDR3 is made up of 14 amino acids. The CDR3: CASTSGGVDYGYTF. CDR3 in DNA: TGTGCCAGCACCTCGGGGGGGGTGGACTATGGCTACACCTTC.

This chain links TRBV5-4 with TRBJ2-2, with 10 positions matching TRBD2. Unmatched junction bases numbered 4, after V lost 2 bases and J lost 6 bases. The CDR3 consists of 15 residues. Germline V lookup: CDR1 SGHNT, CDR2 YYREEE (reference sequence). In DNA form, the CDR3 reads TGTGCCAGCAGCTTTTCTAGCGGGAGCGCCGGGGAGCTGTTTTTT. It encodes CASSFSSGSAGELFF.

The chain uses TRBV6-5 and TRBJ2-2, with D possibly being TRBD2 (6 bases). Germline CDR1 and CDR2: MNHEY and SVGAGI. Trimming took off 6 bases at V and 7 bases at J, with 12 bases between the two ends. The CDR3 contains 13 residues. In DNA form, the CDR3 reads TGTGCCAGCAGCCGGTTAGCGGTCGGGGAGCTGTTTTTT. Amino acid sequence: CASSRLAVGELFF.

This clone has a handful of counts. The chain couples TRBV4-2 to TRBJ1-2; 8 bases are shared with TRBD1. CDR3 length equals 13 residues. J gave up 6 bases and V 3 bases, and 3 bases lay outside the gene matches. The germline CDR1 and CDR2 sequences are LGHNA and YNFKEQ. CDR3 DNA sequence: TGTGCCAGCAGCCACTCAGGGGGCGATGGCTACACCTTC. Protein sequence: CASSHSGGDGYTF.

The chain links TRBV5-5 to TRBJ2-3; tentatively, D is TRBD2 (9 bases). Germline CDR1 and CDR2: SGHKS and YYEKEE (reference sequence). Trimming shortened V by 4 bases and J by 2 bases, and 17 bases separated the two germline ends. CDR3 length equals 16 residues. CDR3: CASSQGASGATDTQYF. The CDR3 nucleotides are TGTGCCAGCAGCCAGGGGGCTAGCGGGGCCACAGATACGCAGTATTTT.

J is TRBJ1-1 and V is TRBV11-3; 7 nucleotides line up with TRBD1. The length of the CDR3 is 13 residues. The ends lost 5 bases at V and 2 bases at J; junction bases unmatched: 2. Germline V lookup: CDR1 SGHNT, CDR2 YENEEA. The CDR3 spells CASSRQGNTEAFF. CDR3 in DNA: TGTGCCAGCAGCAGACAGGGCAACACTGAAGCTTTCTTT.

The chain couples TRBV27 to TRBJ1-5; 7 bases line up with TRBD1. The CDR3 is made up of 16 amino acids. The germline gives CDR1 MNHEY, CDR2 SMNVEV (reference sequence). The V and J ends lost 5 bases and 0 bases, in that order; junction bases with no gene match: 7. CDR3 amino acids: CASSQTGLGSNQPQHF. DNA of the CDR3: TGTGCCAGCAGTCAGACAGGGCTCGGTAGCAATCAGCCCCAGCATTTT.

The V call is TRBV5-4, the J call TRBJ2-7; D gene unclear. The CDR3 is 14 residues long. CDR1 is SGHNT, CDR2 YYREEE, per germline (reference sequence). V was cut by 1 base and J by 0 bases, with 8 bases left in between. CDR3 amino acids: CASSLRHSSYEQYF. In nucleotides, the CDR3 is TGTGCCAGCAGCTTGAGGCACAGCTCCTACGAGCAGTACTTC.

The chain uses TRBV4-1 and TRBJ2-7, with D perhaps matching TRBD2 (6 bases). Germline assignment: CDR1 MGHRA and CDR2 YSYEKL. This CDR3 spans 13 amino acids. V shed 4 bases and J shed 6 bases, with 13 bases lying between them. The CDR3 DNA follows: TGCGCCAGCAGCCCCTCTGGGGGGTCCGAGCAGTACTTC. Translating it yields CASSPSGGSEQYF.

This clone has only a few counts. The rearrangement uses TRBV14 and TRBJ2-3; D may be TRBD1 or TRBD2 (5 bases each). This CDR3 region has 17 residues. Trimming removed 1 base from V and 6 bases from J, with 20 bases in between. The germline CDR1 and CDR2 sequences are SGHDN and FVKESK. The CDR3 region is CASSQAGRTLSGDTQYF. CDR3 coding DNA: TGTGCCAGCAGCCAAGCGGGAAGGACACTTTCGGGGGATACGCAGTATTTT.

The chain links TRBV4-2 to TRBJ1-2, with D possibly TRBD1 on 6 matching bases. The germline V and J ends were trimmed by 0 bases and 4 bases, with 9 bases remaining between them. The germline CDR1 and CDR2 sequences are LGHNA and YNFKEQ. CDR3 length: 14 residues. CDR3 loop: CASSQEGQTYGYTF. DNA for the CDR3: TGTGCCAGCAGCCAAGAGGGACAAACCTATGGCTACACCTTC.

V is TRBV6-1 and J is TRBJ1-1; D may be TRBD1 (5 bases). CDR3 length: 15 residues. CDR1 MNHNS and CDR2 SASEGT come from the germline V gene. V was cut by 1 base and J by 5 bases, with 14 bases left in between. CDR3 protein: CASSEGSGGWTEAFF. DNA for the CDR3: TGTGCCAGCAGTGAAGGTAGTGGGGGATGGACTGAAGCTTTCTTT.

The chain employs TRBV5-6 and TRBJ1-2, with 10 bases aligning to TRBD1. CDR3 length: 12 amino acids. J lost 10 bases, V lost 3 bases, and 3 bases had no gene match. Germline assignment: CDR1 SGHDT and CDR2 YYEEEE. The CDR3 reads CASSWDRGDYTF. The CDR3, as DNA: TGTGCCAGCAGCTGGGACAGGGGAGACTACACCTTC.

This chain uses TRBV2 with TRBJ1-2; D gene uncertain. Trimming stripped 6 bases from V and 8 bases from J, with 16 bases between. CDR3 size: 13 residues. Per germline, CDR1 SNHLY and CDR2 FYNNEI. CDR3 sequence reads: CASRLDGYVGYTF. Here the CDR3 DNA reads TGTGCCAGCAGACTCGACGGGTACGTCGGCTACACCTTC.

This sequence joins TRBV25-1 and TRBJ2-3; a possible D gene is TRBD1 (6 bases). With 2 bases removed from V and 0 bases from J, the gap between germline ends came to 15 bases. Germline loops: CDR1 MGHDK, CDR2 SYGVNS. The CDR3 is 17 residues long. In DNA form, the CDR3 reads TGTGCCAGCAGTGAAGGGTTGACAGGAGATAGCACAGATACGCAGTATTTT. It yields the protein CASSEGLTGDSTDTQYF.

The rearrangement joins TRBV7-2 to TRBJ1-5; TRBD1 matches 7 bases. CDR1 and CDR2 from the germline V gene are SGHTA and FQGNSA. The CDR3 is made up of 14 amino acids. J was trimmed by 9 bases and V by 5 bases; bases with no gene match: 10. In DNA form, the CDR3 reads TGTGCCAGCAGCCCCGGGACAGCCGTAAGGCCCCAGCATTTT. It is translated as CASSPGTAVRPQHF.